The rows below give T cell receptor beta chains drawn from one sample of a study of radiation and T cells in renal cell carcinoma. The repertoire was sequenced with immunoSEQ multiplex PCR; TCRdb's copy has only in-frame clones and lacks some. The sample gives around 100,000 clones, approximately 80% of which show up once; roughly 7.9% is in the top ten. This sample comprised blood, obtained from a patient whose treatment included radiotherapy and nephrectomy. These TCRs come from a man aged 55 to 70 with renal cell carcinoma. CDR3s include the opening cysteine and the closing phenylalanine or tryptophan. The D gene is left open where the match is weak. Size tells how often a clone was seen (once, few, many) or the class of an expanded clone, and some rows leave it out.

V gene: TRBV6-6; J gene: TRBJ2-1; clone size: NA; D gene: NA; CDR3 protein: CASTDGYNEQFF; CDR3 DNA: TGTGCCAGCACAGACGGGTACAATGAGCAGTTCTTC
V gene: TRBV19; J gene: TRBJ2-1; clone size: once; D gene: TRBD2; CDR3 protein: CASSPPVTSGSLAYNEQFF; CDR3 DNA: TGTGCCAGTAGTCCCCCGGTAACTAGCGGGAGCCTAGCCTACAATGAGCAGTTCTTC
V gene: TRBV7-9; J gene: TRBJ2-4; clone size: NA; D gene: TRBD2; CDR3 protein: CASSLETGEGLVAKNIQYF; CDR3 DNA: TGTGCCAGCAGCTTAGAGACGGGGGAGGGATTGGTAGCCAAAAACATTCAGTACTTC
V gene: TRBV21-1; J gene: TRBJ2-7; clone size: NA; D gene: NA; CDR3 protein: CASSVPSYEQYF; CDR3 DNA: TGTGCCAGCAGCGTCCCGTCCTACGAGCAGTACTTC
V gene: TRBV28; J gene: TRBJ2-7; clone size: NA; D gene: TRBD1; CDR3 protein: CASSQGDRYYEQYF; CDR3 DNA: TGTGCCAGCAGCCAGGGGGACAGATACTACGAGCAGTACTTC
V gene: TRBV2; J gene: TRBJ2-5; clone size: NA; D gene: TRBD2; CDR3 protein: CASSSGTRETQYF; CDR3 DNA: TGTGCCAGCAGTTCCGGGACTAGAGAGACCCAGTACTTC
V gene: TRBV5-1; J gene: TRBJ2-7; clone size: few; D gene: NA; CDR3 protein: CASSLAGLGPGEQYF; CDR3 DNA: TGCGCCAGCAGCTTGGCCGGGTTGGGGCCCGGCGAGCAGTACTTC
V gene: TRBV27; J gene: TRBJ1-5; clone size: NA; D gene: NA; CDR3 protein: CASSSWQNNQPQHF; CDR3 DNA: TGTGCCAGCAGTTCGTGGCAAAACAATCAGCCCCAGCATTTT
V gene: TRBV23-1; J gene: TRBJ1-6; clone size: NA; D gene: NA; CDR3 protein: CASTSTGLRSPLHF; CDR3 DNA: TGCGCCAGCACATCGACAGGCTTAAGGTCACCCCTCCACTTT
V gene: TRBV6-4; J gene: TRBJ2-3; clone size: NA; D gene: NA; CDR3 protein: CAAGWGYRTAGTQYF; CDR3 DNA: TGTGCCGCAGGATGGGGGTACCGAACGGCGGGTACGCAGTATTTT
V gene: TRBV6-1; J gene: TRBJ2-7; clone size: NA; D gene: TRBD2; CDR3 protein: CASSESGRAAEQYF; CDR3 DNA: TGTGCCAGCAGTGAGAGCGGGAGGGCGGCCGAGCAGTACTTC
V gene: TRBV4-3; J gene: TRBJ1-2; clone size: NA; D gene: NA; CDR3 protein: CASSRQLGYGYTF; CDR3 DNA: TGCGCCAGCAGCCGGCAGCTAGGCTATGGCTACACCTTC
V gene: TRBV2; J gene: TRBJ2-1; clone size: NA; D gene: TRBD2; CDR3 protein: CASRHLAGEDNEQFF; CDR3 DNA: TGTGCCAGCAGGCACCTAGCGGGAGAAGACAATGAGCAGTTCTTC
V gene: TRBV5-1; J gene: TRBJ2-2; clone size: NA; D gene: TRBD1; CDR3 protein: CASTELSLQGAGELFF; CDR3 DNA: TGCGCCAGCACTGAGCTTTCCCTACAGGGGGCCGGGGAGCTGTTTTTT
V gene: TRBV19; J gene: TRBJ1-5; clone size: NA; D gene: NA; CDR3 protein: CASSIRAFSNQPQHF; CDR3 DNA: TGTGCCAGTAGTATAAGGGCCTTCAGCAATCAGCCCCAGCATTTT
V gene: TRBV5-8; J gene: TRBJ2-5; clone size: NA; D gene: NA; CDR3 protein: CASSLSFGQLPETQYF; CDR3 DNA: TGTGCCAGCAGCTTGTCCTTTGGACAGTTACCAGAGACCCAGTACTTC
V gene: TRBV4-1; J gene: TRBJ1-5; clone size: once; D gene: NA; CDR3 protein: CASSQDWSQPQHF; CDR3 DNA: TGCGCCAGCAGCCAAGATTGGAGTCAGCCCCAGCATTTT
V gene: TRBV10-3; J gene: TRBJ2-5; clone size: NA; D gene: TRBD1; CDR3 protein: CAISDRDRGMGTQYF; CDR3 DNA: TGTGCCATCAGTGACCGGGACAGGGGAATGGGGACCCAGTACTTC
V gene: TRBV15; J gene: TRBJ1-2; clone size: many; D gene: NA; CDR3 protein: CATSRERGIGGYTF; CDR3 DNA: TGTGCCACCAGCAGAGAACGGGGCATAGGCGGCTACACCTTC
V gene: TRBV4-2; J gene: TRBJ2-7; clone size: NA; D gene: NA; CDR3 protein: CASSQDTGAWGEQYF; CDR3 DNA: TGTGCCAGCAGCCAAGACACCGGGGCATGGGGCGAGCAGTACTTC
V gene: TRBV10-2; J gene: TRBJ1-4; clone size: NA; D gene: TRBD1; CDR3 protein: CASSENTGGTEKLFF; CDR3 DNA: TGCGCCAGCAGCGAAAACACAGGGGGCACTGAAAAACTGTTTTTT